This T cell receptor (beta chain) was identified in a study of low-dose radiotherapy and immunotherapy resistance in tumors. Across the study: Cohort 1 was treated with 0.5 Gy per fraction at 2-week intervals, amounting to 6.5 Gy overall.

This clonotype has at least ten counts. This CDR3 is 15 amino acids long. The germline gives CDR1 SEHNR, CDR2 FQNEAQ (reference sequence). The junction had 3 bases not matched to a gene; V was cut back by 5 bases and J by 1 base. This sample's time point: after trial treatment. Noted treatment: LDRT plus nivolumab, ipilimumab, low-dose cyclophosphamide and aspirin (RACIN trial). Low-dose radiotherapy and low-dose cyclophosphamide, together with aspirin, ipilimumab and nivolumab, were given to donors. Inclusion covered patients whose advanced solid tumors lacked tumor-infiltrating lymphocytes. Priming of first-strand cDNA relied on TRAV- and TRBV-specific primers (covering alpha and beta chains). Amplification, which lasted around 18 PCR cycles, used a constant-region primer and V-primer adapter to amplify TCRs. After the mRNA was isolated, it was amplified using in vitro transcription. MiXCR, run by TCRdb on the reads, gives a single entry per CDR3 protein. The data hold under 95,000 distinct CDR3 sequences, with 15% to 20% observed a single time.

The rearrangement uses TRBV7-9 and TRBJ2-1; TRBD1 matches 9 bases. This sample comprised PBMCs, obtained after low-dose radiotherapy plus immunotherapy. The sequence was collected from a male donor with prostate cancer. The CDR3 sequence: CASSSDRGSYNEQFF. In DNA form, the CDR3 reads TGTGCCAGCAGCAGCGACAGGGGGTCCTACAATGAGCAGTTCTTC.